The clone carrying this TCR beta chain was seen a handful of times. The antigen is not known. TCRdb re-called the RT-PCR reads through MiXCR, storing one row per CDR3 protein. The sample includes some 800,000 distinct CDR3 sequences, 21% seen only once; the top ten take roughly a tenth. The CDR3 sequence is 13 residues long. With 6 bases removed from V and 3 bases from J, the gap between germline ends came to 11 bases. This sample was taken from a study of response to subunit inactivated influenza vaccine. Study-wide points: Each seasonal influenza vaccination recruits few new T cells, the authors suggested.

The specimen comprised PBMCs from blood, sampled 5 days after vaccination. The genes are TRBV12-3 or TRBV12-4 and TRBJ1-1, with D perhaps TRBD1 (6 bases). This TCR was recovered from a man aged 50 to 59 who received an inactivated influenza vaccine. The chain's CDR3 is CASSQGQHTEAFF. The CDR3 nucleotides read TGTGCCAGCAGCCAAGGACAGCACACTGAAGCTTTCTTT.